The clone carrying this T cell receptor beta chain was recorded only once. These data originate in a study of T cell changes during pregnancy in multiple sclerosis. Generated by immunoSEQ multiplex PCR, the TCRdb table keeps only in-frame clones and is missing some. There are 85,000 to 100,000 clones in the sample; more than 85% occur only once, and 0.9% to 0.95% lies in the top ten. The CDR3 has 15 amino acids. V was clipped by 5 bases and J by 3 bases, with 17 bases between them. Per germline, CDR1 SGHTA and CDR2 FQGNSA. The clonotype was recovered from a female donor with multiple sclerosis, enrolled in a pregnancy study. This specimen was peripheral blood, taken before pregnancy. The V and J genes are TRBV7-2 and TRBJ2-7; tentative D call: TRBD2 (6 bases). Here the CDR3 DNA reads TGTGCCAGCAGCCCCATTAGGCGGGGTTTCTACGAGCAGTACTTC. It codes for CASSPIRRGFYEQYF.